This T cell receptor beta chain derives from a study of CD8+ T cells in alopecia areata. The germline CDR1 and CDR2 sequences are SEHNR and FQNEAQ (reference sequence). The CDR3 is 18 amino acids. The ends lost 5 bases at V and 4 bases at J; junction bases unmatched: 15. Stated treatment: oral pan-JAK inhibitor, 5-10 mg twice daily. Extraction of RNA preceded its reverse transcription into cDNA, which served as the sequencing template. The table came from immunoSEQ multiplex PCR; TCRdb's copy has only in-frame clones and leaves some out. The profile shows 95,000 to 100,000 clones, about 58% of them singletons.

The rearrangement joins TRBV7-9 to TRBJ2-3; 10 nucleotides match TRBD2. The TCR comes from a human donor with alopecia areata. Sequences were derived from CD8+ T cells sorted from blood, sampled at week 4, from a patient treated with tofacitinib. The CDR3 coding sequence is TGTGCCAGCAGCCTGGGACTAGCGAGAATCTGGAGCGCAGATACGCAGTATTTT. This encodes CASSLGLARIWSADTQYF.